This T cell receptor beta chain comes out of a study of cytomegalovirus exposure and HLA in healthy donors. The wider study: As released early, the data held some 80 million unique TCRs from HLA-typed donors.

Details on this clone: The target antigen is unknown.

This PCR relied on a set of 60 Vbeta primers and 13 Jbeta primers. In the authors' workflow: In a later analysis, roughly 11 million of 60 million to 80 million unique beta chains occurred in at least two donors. This table comes from immunoSEQ multiplex PCR, and its TCRdb copy is limited to in-frame clones, with some not included. V, J and clone size reflect that table, while D and trimming were determined from the DNA. Of around 170,000 clones listed, around 80% are singletons. The CDR3 runs to 18 residues. Trimming cost V 9 bases and J 2 bases; bases outside gene matches: 18. Germline values: CDR1 LNHDA, CDR2 SQIVND (reference sequence). Study results and caveats: In a later analysis, compared with equally common non-associated chains, HLA-associated beta chains were more expanded. Association of a missense DCLRE1C variant with TCR beta V- and J-gene trimming was reported in a later analysis.

Sequencing was performed on PBMCs. This rearrangement joins TRBV19 to TRBJ1-4; 7 bases fit TRBD1. The sequence came from a male donor in good health and CMV-seronegative. The CDR3 loop is CASTDRVGLKITNEKLFF. The CDR3 region has the DNA TGTGCCAGCACCGACAGGGTAGGATTAAAAATCACTAATGAAAAACTGTTTTTT.